What follows describes a single T cell receptor beta chain. The data were taken from a study of somatic mutations in cytotoxic T cells in rheumatoid arthritis. Study information: Blood from the patient (approximately 30 ml EDTA) was drawn right after diagnosis, pretreatment.

Germline CDR1 and CDR2: SGHVS and FQNEAQ. The CDR3 runs to 16 residues. Germline trimming cut 4 bases from V and 1 base from J; bases unmatched to any gene: 8. Method: immunoSEQ multiplex PCR; TCRdb's copy keeps in-frame clones and lacks some. The sample has around 21,000 clones, roughly 74% seen once. Sequenced: CD8+ T cells sorted from blood. The chain has TRBV7-8 and TRBJ2-5; 8 bases are shared with TRBD2. The source of this sequence is an adult with rheumatoid arthritis. The CDR3: CASSSLAGLVQETQYF. The CDR3 DNA follows: TGTGCCAGCAGCTCGTTAGCGGGACTGGTCCAAGAGACCCAGTACTTC.